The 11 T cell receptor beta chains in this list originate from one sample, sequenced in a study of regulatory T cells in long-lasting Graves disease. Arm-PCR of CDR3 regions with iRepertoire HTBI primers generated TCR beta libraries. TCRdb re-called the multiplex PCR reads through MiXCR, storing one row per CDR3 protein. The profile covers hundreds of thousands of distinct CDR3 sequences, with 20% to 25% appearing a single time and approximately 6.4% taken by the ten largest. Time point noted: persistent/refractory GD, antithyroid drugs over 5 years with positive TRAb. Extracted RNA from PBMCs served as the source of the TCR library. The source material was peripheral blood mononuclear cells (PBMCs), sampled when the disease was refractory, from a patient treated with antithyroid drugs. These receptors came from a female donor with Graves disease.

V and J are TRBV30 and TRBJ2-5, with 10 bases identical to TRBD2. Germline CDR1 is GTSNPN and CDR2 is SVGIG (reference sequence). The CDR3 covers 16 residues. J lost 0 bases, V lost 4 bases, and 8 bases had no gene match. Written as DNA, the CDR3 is TGTGCCTGGAACCGGCTAGCGGGGGTTTACCAAGAGACCCAGTACTTC. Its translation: CAWNRLAGVYQETQYF.

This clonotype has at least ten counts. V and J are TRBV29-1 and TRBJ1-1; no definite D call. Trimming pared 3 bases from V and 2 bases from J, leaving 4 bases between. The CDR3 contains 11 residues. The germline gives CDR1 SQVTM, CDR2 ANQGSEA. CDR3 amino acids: CSVDDNTEAFF. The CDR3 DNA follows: TGCAGCGTTGATGACAACACTGAAGCTTTCTTT.

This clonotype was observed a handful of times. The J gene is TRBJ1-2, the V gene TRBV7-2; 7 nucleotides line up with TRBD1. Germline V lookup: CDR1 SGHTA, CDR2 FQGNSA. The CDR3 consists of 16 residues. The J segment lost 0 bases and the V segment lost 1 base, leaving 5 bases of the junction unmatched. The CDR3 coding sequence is TGTGCCAGCAGCTTAGTGCTCGGGACAGCTAACTATGGCTACACCTTC. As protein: CASSLVLGTANYGYTF.

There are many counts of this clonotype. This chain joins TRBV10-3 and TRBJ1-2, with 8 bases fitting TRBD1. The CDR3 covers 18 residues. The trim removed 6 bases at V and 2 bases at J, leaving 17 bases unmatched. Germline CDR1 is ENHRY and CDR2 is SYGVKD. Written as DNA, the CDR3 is TGTGCCATCAGCGAATACTTTGAAGGACAGGGCTTAAACTATGGCTACACCTTC. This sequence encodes CAISEYFEGQGLNYGYTF.

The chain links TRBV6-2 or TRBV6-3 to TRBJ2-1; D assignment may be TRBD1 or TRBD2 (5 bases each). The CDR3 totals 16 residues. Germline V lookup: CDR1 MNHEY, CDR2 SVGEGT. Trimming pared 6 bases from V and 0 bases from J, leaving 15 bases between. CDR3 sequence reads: CASRSLSDSSYNEQFF. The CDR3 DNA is TGTGCCAGCAGAAGCCTTAGCGACAGCTCCTACAATGAGCAGTTCTTC.

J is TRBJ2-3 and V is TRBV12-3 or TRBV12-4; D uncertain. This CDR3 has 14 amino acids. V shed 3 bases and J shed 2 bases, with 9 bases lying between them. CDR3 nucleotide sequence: TGTGCCAGCAGTTTCCCGCGGCTCACAGATACGCAGTATTTT. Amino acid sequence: CASSFPRLTDTQYF.

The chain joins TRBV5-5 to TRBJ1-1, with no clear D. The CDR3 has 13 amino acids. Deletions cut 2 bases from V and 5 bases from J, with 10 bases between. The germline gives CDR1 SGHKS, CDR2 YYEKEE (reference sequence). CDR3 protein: CASSFVAETEAFF. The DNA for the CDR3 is TGTGCCAGCAGCTTTGTAGCAGAGACTGAAGCTTTCTTT.

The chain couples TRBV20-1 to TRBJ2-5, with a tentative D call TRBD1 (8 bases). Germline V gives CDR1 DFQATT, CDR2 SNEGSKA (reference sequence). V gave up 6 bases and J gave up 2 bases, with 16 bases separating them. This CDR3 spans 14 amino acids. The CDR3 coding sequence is TGCAGTGCGCCGGACAGGGAGGGTCAAGAGACCCAGTACTTC. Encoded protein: CSAPDREGQETQYF.

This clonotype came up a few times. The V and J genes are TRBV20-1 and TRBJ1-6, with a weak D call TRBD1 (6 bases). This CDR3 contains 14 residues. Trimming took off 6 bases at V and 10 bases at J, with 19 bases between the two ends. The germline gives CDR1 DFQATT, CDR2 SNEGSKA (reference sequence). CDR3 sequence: CSATPGAPDSPLHF. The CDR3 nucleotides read TGCAGTGCGACCCCGGGGGCCCCGGACTCACCCCTCCACTTT.

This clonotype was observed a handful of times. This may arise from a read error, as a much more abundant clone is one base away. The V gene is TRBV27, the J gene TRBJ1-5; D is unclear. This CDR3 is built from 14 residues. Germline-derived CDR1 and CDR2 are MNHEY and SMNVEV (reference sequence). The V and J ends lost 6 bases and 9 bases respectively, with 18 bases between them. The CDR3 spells CASRPDGSYRPQHF. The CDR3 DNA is TGTGCCAGCAGGCCGGACGGATCATATCGGCCCCAGCATTTT.

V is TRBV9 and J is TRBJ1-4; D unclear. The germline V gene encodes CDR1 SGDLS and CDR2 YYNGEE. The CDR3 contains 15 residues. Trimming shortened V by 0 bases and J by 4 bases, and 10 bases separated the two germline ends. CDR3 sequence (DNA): TGTGCCAGCAGCGTAGCCTCGGGGAGTAATGAAAAACTGTTTTTT. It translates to CASSVASGSNEKLFF.